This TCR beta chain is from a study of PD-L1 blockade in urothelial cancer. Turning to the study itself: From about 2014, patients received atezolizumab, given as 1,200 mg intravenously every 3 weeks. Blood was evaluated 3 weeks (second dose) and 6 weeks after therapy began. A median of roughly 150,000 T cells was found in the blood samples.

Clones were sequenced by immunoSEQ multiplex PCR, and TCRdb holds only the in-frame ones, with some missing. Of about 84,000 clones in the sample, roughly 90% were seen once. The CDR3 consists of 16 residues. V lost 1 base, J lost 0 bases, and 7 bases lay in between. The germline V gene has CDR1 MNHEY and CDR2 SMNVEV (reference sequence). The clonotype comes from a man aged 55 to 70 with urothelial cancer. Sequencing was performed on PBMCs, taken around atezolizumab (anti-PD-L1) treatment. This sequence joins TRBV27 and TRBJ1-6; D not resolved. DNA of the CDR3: TGTGCCAGCAGTTTATTCGGGAGCTCCTATAATTCACCCCTCCACTTT. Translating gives CASSLFGSSYNSPLHF.